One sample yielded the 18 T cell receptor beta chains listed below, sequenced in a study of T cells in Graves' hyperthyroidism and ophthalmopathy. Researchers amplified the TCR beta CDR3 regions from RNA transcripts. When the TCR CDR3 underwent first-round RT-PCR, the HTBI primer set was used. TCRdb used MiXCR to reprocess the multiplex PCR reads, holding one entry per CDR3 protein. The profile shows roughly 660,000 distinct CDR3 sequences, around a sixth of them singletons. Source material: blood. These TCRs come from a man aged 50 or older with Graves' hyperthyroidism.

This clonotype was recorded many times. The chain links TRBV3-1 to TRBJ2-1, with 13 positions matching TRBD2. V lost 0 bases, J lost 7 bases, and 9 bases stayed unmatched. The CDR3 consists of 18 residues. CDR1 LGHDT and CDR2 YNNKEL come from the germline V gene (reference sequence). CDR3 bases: TGTGCCAGCAGCCAAGATTCAGGGACTAGCGGGAAGGGTAATGAGCAGTTCTTC. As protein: CASSQDSGTSGKGNEQFF.

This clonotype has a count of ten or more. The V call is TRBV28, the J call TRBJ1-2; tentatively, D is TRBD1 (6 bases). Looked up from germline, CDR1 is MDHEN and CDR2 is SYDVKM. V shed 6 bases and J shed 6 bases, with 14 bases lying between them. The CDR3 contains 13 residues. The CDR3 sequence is CASRTSQGHGYTF. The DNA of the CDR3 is TGTGCCAGCAGAACTTCACAGGGACATGGCTACACCTTC.

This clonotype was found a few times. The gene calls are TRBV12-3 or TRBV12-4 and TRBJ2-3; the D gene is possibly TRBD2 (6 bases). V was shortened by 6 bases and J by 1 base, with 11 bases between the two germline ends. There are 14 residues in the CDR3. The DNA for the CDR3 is TGTGCCAGCAGCGGGGAGGAGGGCACAGATACGCAGTATTTT. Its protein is CASSGEEGTDTQYF.

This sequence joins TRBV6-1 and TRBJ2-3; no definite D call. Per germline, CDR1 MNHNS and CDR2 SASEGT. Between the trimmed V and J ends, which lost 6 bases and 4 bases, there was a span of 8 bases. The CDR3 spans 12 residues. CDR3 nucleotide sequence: TGTGCCAGCAGAGCAGATTCAGATACGCAGTATTTT. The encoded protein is CASRADSDTQYF.

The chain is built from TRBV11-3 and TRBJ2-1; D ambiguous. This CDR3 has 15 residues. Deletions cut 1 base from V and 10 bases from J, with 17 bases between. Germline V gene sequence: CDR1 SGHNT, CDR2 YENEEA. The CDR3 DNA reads TGTGCCAGCAGCTTAGTTGAGGCCCCTACCGAAGAGCAGTTCTTC. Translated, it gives CASSLVEAPTEEQFF.

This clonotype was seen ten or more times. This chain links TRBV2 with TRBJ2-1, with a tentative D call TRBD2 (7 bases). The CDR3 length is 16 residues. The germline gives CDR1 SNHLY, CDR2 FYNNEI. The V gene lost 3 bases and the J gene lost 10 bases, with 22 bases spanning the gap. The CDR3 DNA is TGTGCCAGCAGTGAGGGGGCGGGAGAAATGGGGGAGGAGCAGTTCTTC. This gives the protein CASSEGAGEMGEEQFF.

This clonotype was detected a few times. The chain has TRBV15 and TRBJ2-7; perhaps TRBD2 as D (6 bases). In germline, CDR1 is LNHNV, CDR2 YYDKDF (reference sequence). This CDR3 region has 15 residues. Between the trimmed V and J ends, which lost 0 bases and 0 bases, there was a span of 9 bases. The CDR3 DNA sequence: TGTGCCACCAGCAGAGATTTGGGGGGCTCCTACGAGCAGTACTTC. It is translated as CATSRDLGGSYEQYF.

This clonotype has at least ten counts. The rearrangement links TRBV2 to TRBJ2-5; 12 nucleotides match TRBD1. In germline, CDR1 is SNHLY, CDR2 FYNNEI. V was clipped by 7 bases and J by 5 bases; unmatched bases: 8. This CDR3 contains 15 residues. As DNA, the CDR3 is TGTGCCAGCACCACGAGGGACAGGGGGCGGGAGACCCAGTACTTC. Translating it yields CASTTRDRGRETQYF.

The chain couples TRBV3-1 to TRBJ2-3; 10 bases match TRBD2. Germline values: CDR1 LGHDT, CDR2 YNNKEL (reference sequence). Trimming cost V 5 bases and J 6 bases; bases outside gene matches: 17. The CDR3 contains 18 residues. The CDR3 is CASSSLSVAGGSLDTQYF. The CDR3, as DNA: TGTGCCAGCAGCTCCCTCTCGGTAGCGGGAGGATCCCTGGATACGCAGTATTTT.

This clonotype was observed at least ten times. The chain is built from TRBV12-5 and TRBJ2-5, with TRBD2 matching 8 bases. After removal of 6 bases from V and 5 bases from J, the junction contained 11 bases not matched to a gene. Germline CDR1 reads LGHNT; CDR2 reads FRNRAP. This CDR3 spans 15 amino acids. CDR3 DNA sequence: TGTGCTAGTGGGACATGGACTAGCAGGGGTGAGACCCAGTACTTC. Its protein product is CASGTWTSRGETQYF.

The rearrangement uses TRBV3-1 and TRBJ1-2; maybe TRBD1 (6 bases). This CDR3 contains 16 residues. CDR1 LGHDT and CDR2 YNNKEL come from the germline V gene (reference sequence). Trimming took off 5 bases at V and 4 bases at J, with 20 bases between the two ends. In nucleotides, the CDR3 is TGTGCCAGCAGCAGTTATGTGGGGGCGCGGAGCTATGGCTACACCTTC. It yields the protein CASSSYVGARSYGYTF.

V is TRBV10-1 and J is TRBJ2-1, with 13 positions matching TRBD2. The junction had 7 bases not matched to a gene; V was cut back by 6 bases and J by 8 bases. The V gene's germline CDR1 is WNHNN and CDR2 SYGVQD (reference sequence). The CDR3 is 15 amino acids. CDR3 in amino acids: CASSQLAGGTHEQFF. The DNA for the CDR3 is TGCGCCAGCAGCCAACTAGCGGGAGGGACCCATGAGCAGTTCTTC.

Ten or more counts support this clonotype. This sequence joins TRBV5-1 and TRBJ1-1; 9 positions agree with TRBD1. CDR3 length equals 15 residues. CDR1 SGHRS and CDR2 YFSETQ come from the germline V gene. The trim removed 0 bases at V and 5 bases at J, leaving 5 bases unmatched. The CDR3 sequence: CASSLETGGMTEAFF. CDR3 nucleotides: TGCGCCAGCAGCTTGGAAACAGGGGGCATGACTGAAGCTTTCTTT.

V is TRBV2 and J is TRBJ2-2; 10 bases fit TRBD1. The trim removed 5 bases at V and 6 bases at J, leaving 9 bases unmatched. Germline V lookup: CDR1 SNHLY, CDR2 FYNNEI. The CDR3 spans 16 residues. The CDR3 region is CASSLRDRGRAGELFF. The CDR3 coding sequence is TGTGCCAGCAGTCTCAGGGACAGGGGTCGTGCCGGGGAGCTGTTTTTT.

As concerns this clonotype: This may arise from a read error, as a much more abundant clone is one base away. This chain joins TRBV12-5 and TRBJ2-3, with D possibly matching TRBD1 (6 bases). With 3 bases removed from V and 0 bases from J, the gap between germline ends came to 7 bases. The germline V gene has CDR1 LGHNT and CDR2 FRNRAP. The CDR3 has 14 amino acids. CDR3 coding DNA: TGTGCTAGTGGTTTAGGACAGAGCACAGATACGCAGTATTTT. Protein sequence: CASGLGQSTDTQYF.

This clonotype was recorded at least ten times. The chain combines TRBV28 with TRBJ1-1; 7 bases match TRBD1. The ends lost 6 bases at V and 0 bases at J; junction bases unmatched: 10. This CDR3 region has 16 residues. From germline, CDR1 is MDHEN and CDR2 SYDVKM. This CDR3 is CASSYRPGQLNTEAFF. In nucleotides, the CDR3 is TGTGCCAGCAGCTACCGCCCGGGACAGCTGAACACTGAAGCTTTCTTT.

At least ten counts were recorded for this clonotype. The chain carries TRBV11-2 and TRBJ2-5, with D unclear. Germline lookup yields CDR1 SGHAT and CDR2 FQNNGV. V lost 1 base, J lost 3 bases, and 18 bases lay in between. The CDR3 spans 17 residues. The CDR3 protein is CASSLAQPTRREETQYF. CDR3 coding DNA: TGTGCCAGCAGCTTAGCCCAACCGACACGGAGAGAAGAGACCCAGTACTTC. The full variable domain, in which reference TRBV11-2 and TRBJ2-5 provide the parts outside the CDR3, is EAGVAQSPRYKIIEKRQSVAFWCNPISGHATLYWYQQILGQGPKLLIQFQNNGVVDDSQLPKDRFSAERLKGVDSTLKIQPAKLEDSAVYLCASSLAQPTRREETQYFGPGTRLLVL.

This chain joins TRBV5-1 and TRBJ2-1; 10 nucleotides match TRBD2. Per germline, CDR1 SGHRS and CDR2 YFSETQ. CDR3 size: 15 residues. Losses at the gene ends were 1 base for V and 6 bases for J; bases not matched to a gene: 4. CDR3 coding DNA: TGCGCCAGCAGCTTGCAGCGGGAGGGCCCCAATGAGCAGTTCTTC. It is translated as CASSLQREGPNEQFF.